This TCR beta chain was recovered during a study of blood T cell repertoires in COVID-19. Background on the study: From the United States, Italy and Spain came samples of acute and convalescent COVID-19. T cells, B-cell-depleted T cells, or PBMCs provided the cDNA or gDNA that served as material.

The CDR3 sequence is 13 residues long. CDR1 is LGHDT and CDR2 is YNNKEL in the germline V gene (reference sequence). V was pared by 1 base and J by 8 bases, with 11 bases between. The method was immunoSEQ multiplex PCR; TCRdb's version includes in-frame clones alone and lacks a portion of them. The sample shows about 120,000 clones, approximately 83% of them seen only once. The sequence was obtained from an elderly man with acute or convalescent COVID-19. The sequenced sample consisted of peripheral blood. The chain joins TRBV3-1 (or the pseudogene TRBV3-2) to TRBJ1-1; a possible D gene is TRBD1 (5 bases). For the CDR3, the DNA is TGTGCCAGCAGCCAAGGTCCTGGGGCGGAAGCTTTCTTT. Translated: CASSQGPGAEAFF.